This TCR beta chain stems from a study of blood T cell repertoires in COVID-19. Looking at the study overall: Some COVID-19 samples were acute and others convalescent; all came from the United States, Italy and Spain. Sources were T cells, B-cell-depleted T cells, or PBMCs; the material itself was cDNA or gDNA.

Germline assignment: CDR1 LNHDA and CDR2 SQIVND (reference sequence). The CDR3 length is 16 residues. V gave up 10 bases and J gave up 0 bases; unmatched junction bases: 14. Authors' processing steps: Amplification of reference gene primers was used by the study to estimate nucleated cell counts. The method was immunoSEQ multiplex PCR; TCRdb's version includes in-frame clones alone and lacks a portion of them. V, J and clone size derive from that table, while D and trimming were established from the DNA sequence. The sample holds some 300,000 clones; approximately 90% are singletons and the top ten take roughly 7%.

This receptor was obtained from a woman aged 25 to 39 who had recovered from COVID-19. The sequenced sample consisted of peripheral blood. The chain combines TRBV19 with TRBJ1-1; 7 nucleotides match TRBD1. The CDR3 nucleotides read TGTGCCACCCCGGACAGGCCCGGGTCGATGAACACTGAAGCTTTCTTT. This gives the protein CATPDRPGSMNTEAFF.